These T cell receptor beta chains were read from a single sample in a study of radiotherapy plus CTLA-4 blockade in lung cancer. Method: immunoSEQ multiplex PCR; TCRdb's copy keeps in-frame clones and lacks some. The sample has over 75,000 clones; around four fifths are singletons. The source was peripheral blood, collected from a patient treated with radiotherapy plus ipilimumab. These receptors were taken from a human donor with non-small cell lung cancer who had stable disease on radiotherapy plus ipilimumab. The CDR3 runs from the conserved cysteine through the conserved F or W. The D gene is left open where the match is weak. Some rows have no size entry. The others give once, few or many, or a class for an expanded clone.

V gene: TRBV5-1; clone size: -; D gene: -; J gene: TRBJ1-1; CDR3 DNA: TGCGCCAGCAGCTTAAACAGGGTTTTCGCTGAAGCTTTCTTT; CDR3 protein: CASSLNRVFAEAFF
V gene: TRBV7-8; clone size: -; D gene: -; J gene: TRBJ2-1; CDR3 DNA: TGTGCCAGCAGCTTATTGGGGGGCATCAACAATGAGCAGTTCTTC; CDR3 protein: CASSLLGGINNEQFF
V gene: TRBV7-6; clone size: -; D gene: TRBD2; J gene: TRBJ2-3; CDR3 DNA: TGTGCCAGCAGCAAGAGCGGGGGTGCCACAGATACGCAGTATTTT; CDR3 protein: CASSKSGGATDTQYF
V gene: TRBV18; clone size: -; D gene: -; J gene: TRBJ2-3; CDR3 DNA: TGTGCCAGCTCACCACAAAGGGCATCAGATACGCAGTATTTT; CDR3 protein: CASSPQRASDTQYF
V gene: TRBV30; clone size: -; D gene: -; J gene: TRBJ2-7; CDR3 DNA: TGTGCCTGGAGCCTCAGGGACGAGCAGTACTTC; CDR3 protein: CAWSLRDEQYF
V gene: TRBV2; clone size: -; D gene: -; J gene: TRBJ1-2; CDR3 DNA: TGTGCCAGCAGTGCCACAAACACTAACTATGGCTACACCTTC; CDR3 protein: CASSATNTNYGYTF
V gene: TRBV20-1; clone size: -; D gene: -; J gene: TRBJ2-3; CDR3 DNA: TGCAGTGCTATGGGCTTGCAGTATTTT; CDR3 protein: CSAMGLQYF
V gene: TRBV7-9; clone size: once; D gene: -; J gene: TRBJ1-6; CDR3 DNA: TGTGCCAGCTCCAGAGGTAGGGATTCTTCGACGCCCCTCCACTTT; CDR3 protein: CASSRGRDSSTPLHF
V gene: TRBV7-2; clone size: -; D gene: -; J gene: TRBJ2-6; CDR3 DNA: TGTGCCAGCAGCTTAGGAGGGACGGCCAACGTCCTGACTTTC; CDR3 protein: CASSLGGTANVLTF
V gene: TRBV18; clone size: -; D gene: -; J gene: TRBJ1-1; CDR3 DNA: TGTGCCAGCTCTTTCGCCCTTCGGGGTCGTAGCACTGAAGCTTTCTTT; CDR3 protein: CASSFALRGRSTEAFF
V gene: TRBV29-1; clone size: -; D gene: -; J gene: TRBJ1-6; CDR3 DNA: TGCAGCGTTGGGGAGGGGAGTAATTCACCCCTCCACTTT; CDR3 protein: CSVGEGSNSPLHF
V gene: TRBV6-6; clone size: -; D gene: TRBD1; J gene: TRBJ1-6; CDR3 DNA: TGTGCCAGCAGTTCACTTGGACAGGGGGAGGGTTCACCCCTCCACTTT; CDR3 protein: CASSSLGQGEGSPLHF
V gene: TRBV11-2; clone size: -; D gene: TRBD1; J gene: TRBJ2-7; CDR3 DNA: TGTGCCAGCAGCTTAGGTCCAGGGGGTCCCTACGAGCAGTACTTC; CDR3 protein: CASSLGPGGPYEQYF
V gene: TRBV21-1; clone size: -; D gene: -; J gene: TRBJ2-7; CDR3 DNA: TGTGCCAGCAGCAATATTGGGGACAGGGAAACCTACGAGCAGTACTTC; CDR3 protein: CASSNIGDRETYEQYF
V gene: TRBV30; clone size: -; D gene: -; J gene: TRBJ1-4; CDR3 DNA: TGTGCCTGGAATAACTGGGCCGCAACTAATGAAAAACTGTTTTTT; CDR3 protein: CAWNNWAATNEKLFF
V gene: TRBV9; clone size: -; D gene: -; J gene: TRBJ2-1; CDR3 DNA: TGTGCCAGCAGCGTAGAGTTGAGCTCCTACAATGAGCAGTTCTTC; CDR3 protein: CASSVELSSYNEQFF
V gene: TRBV29-1; clone size: -; D gene: -; J gene: TRBJ2-2; CDR3 DNA: TGCAGCGTGTCCGGGACACTGAACACCGGGGAGCTGTTTTTT; CDR3 protein: CSVSGTLNTGELFF
V gene: TRBV7-9; clone size: -; D gene: -; J gene: TRBJ2-7; CDR3 DNA: TGTGCCAGCAGCTTAGCGCTCCTTGCCGAGCAGTACTTC; CDR3 protein: CASSLALLAEQYF
V gene: TRBV10-2; clone size: -; D gene: -; J gene: TRBJ2-5; CDR3 DNA: TGCGCCAGCCAGGGCCGTGGGGAGACCCAGTACTTC; CDR3 protein: CASQGRGETQYF
V gene: TRBV7-9; clone size: -; D gene: -; J gene: TRBJ1-5; CDR3 DNA: TGTGCCAGCAGTCCGGGAGGGCTGGGTAGCAATCAGCCCCAGCATTTT; CDR3 protein: CASSPGGLGSNQPQHF
V gene: TRBV6-6; clone size: -; D gene: -; J gene: TRBJ1-3; CDR3 DNA: TGTGCCACCCTCGGGGGACCCAGGGCCGGAAACACCATATATTTT; CDR3 protein: CATLGGPRAGNTIYF
V gene: TRBV9; clone size: -; D gene: -; J gene: TRBJ2-3; CDR3 DNA: TGTGCCAGCAGCGTAGTCTCAGCGGATACGCAGTATTTT; CDR3 protein: CASSVVSADTQYF
V gene: TRBV15; clone size: -; D gene: -; J gene: TRBJ2-5; CDR3 DNA: TGTGCCACCAGCAGAGATCAGCGGTTAGAGACCCAGTACTTC; CDR3 protein: CATSRDQRLETQYF
V gene: TRBV18; clone size: -; D gene: -; J gene: TRBJ1-5; CDR3 DNA: TGTGCCAGCTCACCACGTCAGGCGCTGGGCAATCAGCCCCAGCATTTT; CDR3 protein: CASSPRQALGNQPQHF
V gene: TRBV6-1; clone size: -; D gene: TRBD1; J gene: TRBJ1-2; CDR3 DNA: TGTGCCAGCAGGCCCTCTGGGACAGGCGGCTATGGCTACACCTTC; CDR3 protein: CASRPSGTGGYGYTF
V gene: TRBV9; clone size: -; D gene: -; J gene: TRBJ2-5; CDR3 DNA: TGTGCCAGCAGCGTAAGGGGAGTTTCTCAAGAGACCCAGTACTTC; CDR3 protein: CASSVRGVSQETQYF
V gene: TRBV14; clone size: -; D gene: -; J gene: TRBJ1-2; CDR3 DNA: TGTGCCAGCAGCCAAGATTGGGGGCGATATGGCTACACCTTC; CDR3 protein: CASSQDWGRYGYTF
V gene: TRBV18; clone size: -; D gene: TRBD1; J gene: TRBJ2-1; CDR3 DNA: TGTGCCAGCTCACCACCGCGGACAGGGACTGAGCAGTTCTTC; CDR3 protein: CASSPPRTGTEQFF
V gene: TRBV29-1; clone size: once; D gene: -; J gene: TRBJ2-7; CDR3 DNA: TGCAGCGCTTCGAGAGACTCCTACGAGCAGTACTTC; CDR3 protein: CSASRDSYEQYF
V gene: TRBV7-6; clone size: -; D gene: -; J gene: TRBJ1-4; CDR3 DNA: TGTGCCAGCAGCCCCAGGGAGACTAATGAAAAACTGTTTTTT; CDR3 protein: CASSPRETNEKLFF
V gene: TRBV5-6; clone size: -; D gene: TRBD1; J gene: TRBJ2-7; CDR3 DNA: TGTGCCAGCAGCTTGGGACAGGGGCGAAGCAACTACGAGCAGTACTTC; CDR3 protein: CASSLGQGRSNYEQYF
V gene: TRBV2; clone size: -; D gene: -; J gene: TRBJ2-7; CDR3 DNA: TGTGCCAGCAGCGGACCGCTCCCCTACGAGCAGTACTTC; CDR3 protein: CASSGPLPYEQYF
V gene: TRBV9; clone size: -; D gene: TRBD1; J gene: TRBJ1-3; CDR3 DNA: TGTGCCAGCAGCGTAGGGACAGGCGGGCACACCATATATTTT; CDR3 protein: CASSVGTGGHTIYF
V gene: TRBV5-1; clone size: -; D gene: -; J gene: TRBJ1-1; CDR3 DNA: TGCGCCAGCAGCTTTGACAACGCCTACGGAGCTTTCTTT; CDR3 protein: CASSFDNAYGAFF
V gene: TRBV20-1; clone size: -; D gene: -; J gene: TRBJ1-1; CDR3 DNA: TGCAGTGCTTGGTGGAACACTGAAGCTTTCTTT; CDR3 protein: CSAWWNTEAFF
V gene: TRBV7-8; clone size: -; D gene: -; J gene: TRBJ2-5; CDR3 DNA: TGTGCCAGCAGCCCGATTCAGGGTGAGCGGCAAGAGACCCAGTACTTC; CDR3 protein: CASSPIQGERQETQYF
V gene: TRBV10-1; clone size: -; D gene: -; J gene: TRBJ2-5; CDR3 DNA: TGCGCCAGCAGTGAGTCGAGGGGACAAGAGACCCAGTACTTC; CDR3 protein: CASSESRGQETQYF
V gene: TRBV6-5; clone size: few; D gene: -; J gene: TRBJ1-6; CDR3 DNA: TGTGCCAGCAGTTACTCGAACCGGCAGGGATCACCCCTCCACTTT; CDR3 protein: CASSYSNRQGSPLHF
V gene: TRBV7-3; clone size: few; D gene: TRBD2; J gene: TRBJ2-1; CDR3 DNA: TGTGCCAGCAGCCTTCTAGCGGGGGGGCTCGATGAGCAGTTCTTC; CDR3 protein: CASSLLAGGLDEQFF
V gene: TRBV28; clone size: -; D gene: -; J gene: TRBJ1-6; CDR3 DNA: TGTGCCAGCCTTGATTCAGGGAGAGGTACTAATTCACCCCTCCACTTT; CDR3 protein: CASLDSGRGTNSPLHF
V gene: TRBV28; clone size: -; D gene: -; J gene: TRBJ1-3; CDR3 DNA: TGTGCCAGCAGTTTATGGGGATCTGGAAACACCATATATTTT; CDR3 protein: CASSLWGSGNTIYF
V gene: TRBV29-1; clone size: -; D gene: -; J gene: TRBJ2-4; CDR3 DNA: TGCAGCGTTGTGGGGGTAGGGAGTAACATTCAGTACTTC; CDR3 protein: CSVVGVGSNIQYF